These 6 T cell receptor beta chains originate from one sample sequenced in a study of shared clonotypes between healthy human individuals. TCRdb's table, derived via immunoSEQ multiplex PCR, lists solely in-frame clones and lacks some. The table shows over 2 million clones, with 85% to 95% occurring only once. The sequenced sample consisted of naive CD4+ T cells sorted from blood. The subset was: CD45RA+ positively selected. These receptors all come from a young man in good health.

The chain joins TRBV30 to TRBJ1-4; a possible D gene is TRBD1 (6 bases). V was trimmed by 1 base and J by 6 bases, leaving 6 bases between them. Germline CDR1 is GTSNPN and CDR2 is SVGIG (reference sequence). The CDR3 consists of 12 residues. This chain's CDR3 is CAWSDRDEKLFF. The CDR3 DNA reads as TGTGCCTGGAGTGACAGGGATGAAAAACTGTTTTTT.

The rearrangement uses TRBV9 and TRBJ2-1; maybe TRBD1 (6 bases). V lost 0 bases and J 9 bases, leaving 13 bases between the germline ends. Germline assignment: CDR1 SGDLS and CDR2 YYNGEE. CDR3 length equals 14 residues. The CDR3, as DNA: TGTGCCAGCAGCGTAGGGACAGTTGGGGGTGAGCAGTTCTTC. Translating gives CASSVGTVGGEQFF.

This chain joins TRBV10-1 and TRBJ2-3; possible D gene TRBD2, 6 bases. V lost 6 bases and J 2 bases, leaving 9 bases between the germline ends. The CDR3 sequence is 13 residues long. CDR1 is WNHNN, CDR2 SYGVQD, per germline (reference sequence). CDR3 DNA: TGCGCCAGCAGAAGGGACTTCACAGATACGCAGTATTTT. Its protein product is CASRRDFTDTQYF.

The chain links TRBV2 to TRBJ2-3, with TRBD1 identical over 10 bases. V dropped 6 bases and J dropped 2; count of bases not matched to a gene: 2. The CDR3 contains 14 residues. The germline V gene has CDR1 SNHLY and CDR2 FYNNEI. The chain's CDR3 is CASRGQGLTDTQYF. CDR3 bases: TGTGCCAGCAGGGGACAGGGGCTCACAGATACGCAGTATTTT. Full variable domain (rest looked up from reference TRBV2 and TRBJ2-3): EPEVTQTPSHQVTQMGQEVILRCVPISNHLYFYWYRQILGQKVEFLVSFYNNEISEKSEIFDDQFSVERPDGSNFTLKIRSTKLEDSAMYFCASRGQGLTDTQYFGPGTRLTVL.

Concerning this clone itself: This sample includes further DNA sequences coding for the same CDR3. This chain connects TRBV30 to TRBJ1-1; D gene uncertain. The V end was cut by 0 bases, the J end by 5 bases, with 7 bases between. This CDR3 is built from 12 residues. The V gene's germline CDR1 is GTSNPN and CDR2 SVGIG (reference sequence). CDR3 region: CAWSVSGTEAFF. DNA for the CDR3: TGTGCCTGGAGTGTAAGTGGGACTGAAGCTTTCTTT.

J is TRBJ2-7 and V is TRBV5-1, with D perhaps matching TRBD1 (7 bases). CDR1 is SGHRS and CDR2 is YFSETQ in the germline V gene. There are 15 residues in the CDR3. Deletions cut 4 bases from V and 0 bases from J, with 14 bases between. CDR3 DNA sequence: TGCGCCAGCAGCGCCCAGGGGGGAAGCTCCTACGAGCAGTACTTC. This translates into CASSAQGGSSYEQYF.